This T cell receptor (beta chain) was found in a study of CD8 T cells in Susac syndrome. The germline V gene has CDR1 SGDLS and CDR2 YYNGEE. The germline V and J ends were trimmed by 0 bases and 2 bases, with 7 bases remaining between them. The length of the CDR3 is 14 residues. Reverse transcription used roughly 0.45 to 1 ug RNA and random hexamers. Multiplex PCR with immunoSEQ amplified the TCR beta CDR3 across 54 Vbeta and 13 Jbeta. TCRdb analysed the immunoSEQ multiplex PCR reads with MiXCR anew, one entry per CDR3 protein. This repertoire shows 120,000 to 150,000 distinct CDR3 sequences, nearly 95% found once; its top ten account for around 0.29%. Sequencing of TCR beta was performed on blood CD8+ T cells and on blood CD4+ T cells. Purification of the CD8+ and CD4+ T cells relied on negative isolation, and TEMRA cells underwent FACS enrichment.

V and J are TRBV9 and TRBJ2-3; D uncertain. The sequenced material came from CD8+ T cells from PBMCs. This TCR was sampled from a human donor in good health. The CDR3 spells CASSVGWDTDTQYF. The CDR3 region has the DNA TGTGCCAGCAGCGTAGGATGGGACACAGATACGCAGTATTTT.